This T cell receptor beta chain was documented in a study of OX40 agonist ivuxolimab in advanced cancers. Study-wide context: At 0.01 to 10 mg/kg, ivuxolimab was administered intravenously to patients every 2 weeks. A mean age of about 56 years, range about 23 to 80, was recorded, and approximately 80% were male. Study-level results: The expanded peripheral T cells' antigen specificity was not determined.

Peripheral blood came from all dose cohorts at three timepoints. CDR1 and CDR2 from the germline V gene are LGHNA and YSLEER. Trimming removed 1 base from V and 3 bases from J; junction bases left unmatched: 17. The CDR3 is 19 residues long. About this clone itself: Its antigen remains unknown.

Profiling relied on immunoSEQ multiplex PCR, and the TCRdb table lists in-frame clones only, not all of them. The sample has 75,000 to 95,000 clones, 85% to 90% seen once; the top ten hold 3.1%. The chain uses TRBV4-3 and TRBJ1-1; TRBD1 aligns across 7 bases. The TCR originated in an adult with an advanced solid tumor such as melanoma, head and neck, liver or kidney cancer. The material was CD4+ or CD8+ T cells sorted from blood, obtained in a trial of the OX40 agonist ivuxolimab. The CDR3 DNA reads as TGCGCCAGCAGCCAAGGTCAGGGCCAAAGGGGGCCCGCGGACACTGAAGCTTTCTTT. Its protein is CASSQGQGQRGPADTEAFF.